This entry lists 22 T cell receptor beta chains sequenced from one sample in a study of T cells after yellow fever vaccination. TCRdb redid the calling of the 5' RACE reads with MiXCR, one entry per CDR3 protein. Among 150,000 to 200,000 distinct CDR3 sequences listed, about 6% were seen once. Sequencing was performed on CD4+ T cells sorted from PBMCs, taken on the day of the first yellow fever vaccination. These receptors were collected from a man between 18 and 29 years old who received the YFV17D yellow fever vaccine.

This clonotype was picked up many times. The chain links TRBV7-8 to TRBJ1-1; D remains ambiguous. The CDR3 consists of 13 residues. Germline-derived CDR1 and CDR2 are SGHVS and FQNEAQ. The V end was cut by 5 bases, the J end by 5 bases, with 12 bases between. The CDR3: CASSRQGTTEAFF. CDR3 in DNA: TGTGCCAGCAGCCGACAAGGAACAACTGAAGCTTTCTTT. The variable domain in full, completed from reference TRBV7-8 and TRBJ1-1, reads GAGVSQSPRYKVAKRGQDVALRCDPISGHVSLFWYQQALGQGPEFLTYFQNEAQLDKSGLPSDRFFAERPEGSVSTLKIQRTQQEDSAVYLCASSRQGTTEAFFGQGTRLTVV.

The table lists this clonotype with many counts. The rearrangement joins TRBV27 to TRBJ2-1, with 7 nucleotides matching TRBD1. This CDR3 region has 13 residues. Germline CDR1 and CDR2: MNHEY and SMNVEV (reference sequence). The V gene end was trimmed by 6 bases and the J gene end by 8 bases; junction bases not matched to a gene: 7. Here the CDR3 DNA reads TGTGCCAGCAGCGCAGACAGGGCGTATGAGCAGTTCTTC. This sequence encodes CASSADRAYEQFF.

This clonotype was seen a few times. V gene TRBV7-3 combines with J gene TRBJ1-2, with 8 positions matching TRBD1. The germline V gene has CDR1 SGHTA and CDR2 FQGTGA. CDR3 length: 13 amino acids. V trimming: 6 bases; J trimming: 8 bases; junction bases outside the gene matches: 8. As DNA, the CDR3 is TGTGCCAGCAGTCCAGGACAGGGTCAGGGCTACACCTTC. Translation: CASSPGQGQGYTF.

This clonotype was recorded at least ten times. The chain recombines TRBV4-3 with TRBJ2-3; 8 nucleotides match TRBD1. The CDR3 totals 13 residues. CDR1 and CDR2 from the germline V gene are LGHNA and YSLEER. V lost 8 bases, J lost 6 bases, and 7 bases stayed unmatched. The CDR3 sequence is CASGRGRVDTQYF. The DNA of the CDR3 is TGCGCCAGCGGCAGGGGGCGCGTTGATACGCAGTATTTT.

J is TRBJ2-3 and V is TRBV5-4, with TRBD2 matching over 9 bases. CDR3 length equals 15 residues. With 3 bases clipped from V and 3 bases from J, the junction kept 5 bases outside the gene matches. Per germline, CDR1 SGHNT and CDR2 YYREEE (reference sequence). This CDR3 reads CASSSSSGGTDTQYF. CDR3 coding DNA: TGTGCCAGCAGCTCTAGTAGCGGGGGTACAGATACGCAGTATTTT. The full variable domain, rest sourced from reference TRBV5-4 and TRBJ2-3, is ETGVTQSPTHLIKTRGQQVTLRCSSQSGHNTVSWYQQALGQGPQFIFQYYREEENGRGNFPPRFSGLQFPNYSSELNVNALELDDSALYLCASSSSSGGTDTQYFGPGTRLTVL.

This clonotype was seen repeatedly, ten times or more. This chain links TRBV10-3 with TRBJ2-3; no firm D call. The CDR3 spans 13 residues. Germline lookup yields CDR1 ENHRY and CDR2 SYGVKD. V lost 4 bases, J lost 2 bases, and 7 bases lay in between. The CDR3 DNA reads TGTGCCATCAGTGGGCTTACCACAGATACGCAGTATTTT. It specifies CAISGLTTDTQYF.

This clonotype was seen a few times. V and J are TRBV6-1 and TRBJ1-6; 7 nucleotides line up with TRBD1. After removal of 7 bases from V and 6 bases from J, the junction contained 6 bases not matched to a gene. There are 14 residues in the CDR3. Germline values: CDR1 MNHNS, CDR2 SASEGT. The CDR3 sequence is CASKGTVSNSPLHF. In DNA, the CDR3 is TGTGCCAGCAAAGGGACAGTCTCTAATTCACCCCTCCACTTT.

The table lists this clonotype with many counts. The CDR3 sequence: CSAASGGPGETQYF. CDR3 in DNA: TGCAGTGCCGCCTCGGGCGGTCCGGGGGAGACCCAGTACTTC. V usage is TRBV20-1 and J usage is TRBJ2-5; the D gene is possibly TRBD2 (5 bases). Germline-derived CDR1 and CDR2 are DFQATT and SNEGSKA (reference sequence). The CDR3 extends over 14 amino acids. V was pared by 6 bases and J by 5 bases, with 19 bases between.

This clonotype was counted ten times or more. The V and J genes are TRBV7-2 and TRBJ1-2; D is ambiguous. Deletions cut 1 base from V and 0 bases from J, with 9 bases between. CDR3 length: 15 residues. Germline V gives CDR1 SGHTA, CDR2 FQGNSA. CDR3 residues: CASSLGFATNYGYTF. The CDR3 DNA reads TGTGCCAGCAGCTTAGGGTTCGCCACTAACTATGGCTACACCTTC.

The chain joins TRBV18 to TRBJ2-1; maybe TRBD2 (5 bases). V was cut by 2 bases and J by 9 bases, with 14 bases left in between. CDR3 size: 14 residues. Germline assignment: CDR1 KGHSH and CDR2 LQKENI. The CDR3 loop reads CASSPKRENSEQFF. The CDR3 coding sequence is TGTGCCAGCTCACCAAAGAGGGAAAACAGTGAGCAGTTCTTC.

This clonotype has more than one count but fewer than ten. The genes are TRBV6-6 and TRBJ2-7; D is perhaps TRBD2 (6 bases). The CDR3 runs 13 residues. The germline CDR1 and CDR2 sequences are MNHNY and SVGAGI (reference sequence). Deletions cut 6 bases from V and 8 bases from J, with 17 bases between. CDR3 DNA: TGTGCCAGCAGCCCAGAGACTAGGTTCCAGCAGTACTTC. Residues: CASSPETRFQQYF.

The chain recombines TRBV5-1 with TRBJ2-2, with D possibly matching TRBD1 (6 bases). The CDR3 totals 16 residues. Germline V gene lookup returns CDR1 SGHRS and CDR2 YFSETQ. V was trimmed by 3 bases and J by 1 base, leaving 13 bases between them. The CDR3 region has the DNA TGCGCCAGCAGCTGGGTTGACAGGATGAACACCGGGGAGCTGTTTTTT. Its translation is CASSWVDRMNTGELFF.

The table lists this clonotype with many counts. The J gene is TRBJ2-5, the V gene TRBV2, with D tentatively TRBD1 (6 bases). Germline assignment: CDR1 SNHLY and CDR2 FYNNEI. The CDR3 is 13 residues long. V was cut by 10 bases and J by 2 bases, with 14 bases left in between. The CDR3 loop is CAITRGLQETQYF. CDR3 bases: TGTGCCATCACGAGGGGGTTACAAGAGACCCAGTACTTC.

This clonotype was recorded at least ten times. The chain has TRBV12-3 or TRBV12-4 and TRBJ2-3; D not certain. The CDR3 totals 13 residues. V dropped 1 base and J dropped 2 bases, with 4 bases sitting between them. The CDR3 protein is CASSLDITDTQYF. DNA for the CDR3: TGTGCCAGCAGTTTAGATATCACAGATACGCAGTATTTT.

This clonotype was counted ten times or more. The chain uses TRBV5-1 and TRBJ2-1; no clear D gene. CDR3 size: 12 residues. Germline V lookup: CDR1 SGHRS, CDR2 YFSETQ. The germline V and J ends were trimmed by 7 bases and 14 bases, with 19 bases remaining between them. CDR3 in amino acids: CASGPGLAGEFF. CDR3 nucleotides: TGCGCCAGCGGCCCGGGCCTCGCTGGGGAGTTCTTC.

This clonotype was observed a few times. This chain connects TRBV6-2 or TRBV6-3 to TRBJ2-7; TRBD2 is a possible D gene (6 bases). The V gene's germline CDR1 is MNHEY and CDR2 SVGEGT. V lost 0 bases, J lost 3 bases, and 9 bases lay in between. The CDR3 has 14 amino acids. CDR3 bases: TGTGCCAGCAGTTACTCTTGGAGGGGCTACGAGCAGTACTTC. Protein product: CASSYSWRGYEQYF.

There are many counts of this clonotype. This chain connects TRBV6-2 or TRBV6-3 to TRBJ1-4, with D perhaps matching TRBD1 (5 bases). This CDR3 contains 14 residues. Germline CDR1 reads MNHEY; CDR2 reads SVGEGT. The germline V and J ends were trimmed by 8 bases and 8 bases, with 18 bases remaining between them. In DNA form, the CDR3 reads TGTGCCAGCCGCAAGTCCGGGGGAGGAGAAAAACTGTTTTTT. Residues: CASRKSGGGEKLFF.

This clonotype was detected a few times. The chain is built from TRBV5-1 and TRBJ2-7, with TRBD1 matching 7 bases. Trimming removed 4 bases from V and 3 bases from J; junction bases left unmatched: 13. The CDR3 covers 16 residues. Germline CDR1 and CDR2: SGHRS and YFSETQ. The CDR3 coding sequence is TGCGCCAGCAGCCTTGACAGGGCCTCCACTATCTACGAGCAGTACTTC. The encoded protein is CASSLDRASTIYEQYF.

The rearrangement uses TRBV14 and TRBJ2-2; D is ambiguous. The CDR3 totals 15 residues. Trimming shortened V by 1 base and J by 1 base, and 7 bases separated the two germline ends. Germline V CDR1 and CDR2: SGHDN, FVKESK. CDR3 DNA: TGTGCCAGCAGCCAAGCCCGGGTGAACACCGGGGAGCTGTTTTTT. Protein product: CASSQARVNTGELFF.

This clonotype was recorded many times. V usage is TRBV9 and J usage is TRBJ2-3, with D perhaps TRBD2 (6 bases). The CDR3 runs 16 residues. Trimming removed 7 bases at V and 1 base at J, with 19 bases between. Germline V gene data show CDR1 as SGDLS and CDR2 as YYNGEE. Here the CDR3 reads CASGDSAASRTDTQYF. As DNA, the CDR3 is TGTGCCAGCGGGGACTCCGCGGCCTCGCGCACAGATACGCAGTATTTT.

This clonotype occurred many times. The chain has TRBV6-2 or TRBV6-3 and TRBJ2-1; D remains ambiguous. The CDR3 runs 14 residues. The V end lost 6 bases, the J end lost 8 bases, and 17 bases lay between the germline ends. Germline values: CDR1 MNHEY, CDR2 SVGEGT. The CDR3 nucleotides read TGTGCCAGCAGCACCCAAGGGCTGACGGATGAGCAGTTCTTC. It encodes CASSTQGLTDEQFF.

This clonotype was seen at least ten times. The rearrangement joins TRBV12-3 or TRBV12-4 to TRBJ1-3; the match to TRBD1 covers 10 bases. The CDR3 runs to 16 residues. Germline trimming cut 7 bases from V and 2 bases from J; bases unmatched to any gene: 8. CDR3 in amino acids: CASKDRGVFTGNTIYF. The CDR3 DNA sequence: TGTGCCAGCAAGGACAGGGGGGTTTTCACTGGAAACACCATATATTTT.